Detailed here is one T cell receptor (beta chain). What it recognizes is unknown. PCR employed 60 Vbeta and 13 Jbeta primers. The assay was immunoSEQ multiplex PCR, and TCRdb's table has in-frame clones only and misses some. The sample lists approximately 170,000 clones, roughly 80% occurring once. The record originates from a study of cytomegalovirus exposure and HLA in healthy donors. Study findings and constraints: Later analysis revealed greater clonal expansion in HLA-associated TCR beta chains than in equally common others. According to a later analysis, most TCR beta chains associated with CMV appeared HLA-restricted.

The sample taken for sequencing was PBMCs. This TCR derives from a male donor in good health and CMV-seronegative.

CDR3 sequence reads: CASSLSSGGGQPQHF. CDR3 DNA: TGTGCCAGCAGTTTATCATCTGGGGGAGGGCAGCCCCAGCATTTT. This rearrangement joins TRBV6-5 to TRBJ1-5; TRBD1 is a possible D gene (5 bases). V was clipped by 4 bases and J by 7 bases, with 17 bases between them. The V gene's germline CDR1 is MNHEY and CDR2 SVGAGI. The CDR3 spans 15 residues.